This entry lists 18 T cell receptor beta chains sequenced from one sample in a study of early T cells in non-severe SARS-CoV-2 infection. Using its own MiXCR run on the 5' RACE reads, TCRdb lists one record per CDR3 protein. The sample has 97,000 or so distinct CDR3 sequences; under 15% are singletons. The specimen was whole blood. The source of these receptors is an adult who was a healthcare worker with PCR-confirmed SARS-CoV-2 infection or an uninfected control (not recorded which).

This clonotype was found a few times. This sequence joins TRBV3-1 and TRBJ2-5, with TRBD2 identical over 11 bases. The V gene's germline CDR1 is LGHDT and CDR2 YNNKEL (reference sequence). The CDR3 has 16 amino acids. Trimming cost V 4 bases and J 4 bases; bases outside gene matches: 8. CDR3 residues: CASSPFTSGRLETQYF. In nucleotides, the CDR3 is TGTGCCAGCAGCCCGTTCACTAGCGGGAGATTAGAGACCCAGTACTTC.

This clonotype has a handful of counts. The V and J genes are TRBV5-4 and TRBJ1-5; no firm D call. V was clipped by 3 bases and J by 7 bases, with 20 bases between them. There are 16 residues in the CDR3. Germline CDR1 is SGHNT and CDR2 is YYREEE (reference sequence). The CDR3, as DNA: TGTGCCAGCAGCTCCCCCGCCCCCTCGGAAGGACAGCCCCAGCATTTT. Its protein is CASSSPAPSEGQPQHF.

The chain couples TRBV20-1 to TRBJ2-3, with D tentatively TRBD1 or TRBD2 (5 bases each). The CDR3 sequence is 15 residues long. Per germline, CDR1 DFQATT and CDR2 SNEGSKA (reference sequence). Trimming removed 6 bases at V and 3 bases at J, with 19 bases between. CDR3: CSAGLPAGRTDTQYF. DNA for the CDR3: TGCAGTGCGGGGCTCCCGGCGGGTCGGACAGATACGCAGTATTTT.

This clonotype was seen a few times. The chain joins TRBV25-1 to TRBJ1-2; no definite D call. Trimming left V 2 bases short and J 6 bases short, with 10 bases between. This CDR3 region has 13 residues. Germline V gene sequence: CDR1 MGHDK, CDR2 SYGVNS. The CDR3 loop is CASSERWTNGYTF. The DNA of the CDR3 is TGTGCCAGCAGTGAACGATGGACTAATGGCTACACCTTC.

The V gene is TRBV3-1, the J gene TRBJ2-3; 11 bases match TRBD2. The CDR3 is made up of 15 amino acids. The germline V gene encodes CDR1 LGHDT and CDR2 YNNKEL (reference sequence). J gave up 3 bases and V 5 bases, and 4 bases lay outside the gene matches. CDR3 bases: TGTGCCAGCAGCTTTCGGACTAGCGGGACAGATACGCAGTATTTT. It is translated as CASSFRTSGTDTQYF.

A few counts support this clonotype. This chain joins TRBV18 and TRBJ2-3; D is perhaps TRBD1 (5 bases). The CDR3 is 15 residues long. The germline V and J ends were trimmed by 1 base and 0 bases, with 8 bases remaining between them. Germline V gene data show CDR1 as KGHSH and CDR2 as LQKENI. The CDR3 bases are TGTGCCAGCTCACCACAGGGGTCTAGCACAGATACGCAGTATTTT. This encodes CASSPQGSSTDTQYF.

This clonotype was counted between two and nine times. The CDR3 region is CASRRREGNRNEKLFF. The CDR3 DNA reads as TGCGCCAGCAGGCGGAGAGAGGGGAATCGTAATGAAAAACTGTTTTTT. The chain couples TRBV5-1 to TRBJ1-4; possibly TRBD1 for D (5 bases). V dropped 5 bases and J dropped 4 bases, with 18 bases sitting between them. This CDR3 is built from 16 residues. Per germline, CDR1 SGHRS and CDR2 YFSETQ.

The chain employs TRBV11-2 and TRBJ2-1; D is unclear. Trimming shortened V by 5 bases and J by 8 bases, and 19 bases separated the two germline ends. This CDR3 has 15 amino acids. CDR1 and CDR2 (germline): SGHAT, FQNNGV. CDR3 sequence (DNA): TGTGCCAGCAGCGCCCCTTTAGTTCTATCGGATGAGCAGTTCTTC. This codes for CASSAPLVLSDEQFF.

V gene TRBV7-9 combines with J gene TRBJ2-7; tentatively, D is TRBD1 (6 bases). The CDR3 has 15 residues. Between the trimmed V and J ends, which lost 3 bases and 1 base, there was a span of 13 bases. Germline V gene sequence: CDR1 SEHNR, CDR2 FQNEAQ (reference sequence). The CDR3 reads CASSFREQGSYEQYF. The CDR3, as DNA: TGTGCCAGCAGCTTCCGTGAACAGGGTTCCTACGAGCAGTACTTC.

The V call is TRBV28, the J call TRBJ2-2; D gene ambiguous. Germline-derived CDR1 and CDR2 are MDHEN and SYDVKM. The CDR3 has 14 residues. Trimming cost V 1 base and J 2 bases, with 5 bases left between them. CDR3 bases: TGTGCCAGCAGTTTATACAGCAACACCGGGGAGCTGTTTTTT. Translation gives CASSLYSNTGELFF.

This clonotype came up a few times. The genes are TRBV3-1 and TRBJ2-7, with D unclear. This CDR3 has 12 residues. Germline V gives CDR1 LGHDT, CDR2 YNNKEL (reference sequence). The germline V and J ends were trimmed by 1 base and 4 bases, with 5 bases remaining between them. The CDR3 coding sequence is TGTGCCAGCAGCCAAGCGCATTACGAGCAGTACTTC. As protein: CASSQAHYEQYF.

In its sample, this clonotype was seen many times. The chain employs TRBV3-1 and TRBJ2-2; 13 nucleotides align to TRBD2. Germline CDR1 reads LGHDT; CDR2 reads YNNKEL (reference sequence). The CDR3 has 18 amino acids. With 0 bases clipped from V and 5 bases from J, the junction kept 6 bases outside the gene matches. The CDR3 bases are TGTGCCAGCAGCCAAGAGGGTTCGACTAGCGGGAGGACCGGGGAGCTGTTTTTT. Translated, it gives CASSQEGSTSGRTGELFF.

The chain uses TRBV20-1 and TRBJ2-1, with D possibly being TRBD2 (6 bases). Trimming left V 0 bases short and J 3 bases short, with 12 bases between. The CDR3 is 15 amino acids. Germline CDR1 and CDR2: DFQATT and SNEGSKA (reference sequence). This CDR3 is CSARDLVGGYNEQFF. The CDR3 nucleotides read TGCAGTGCTAGAGATCTTGTCGGGGGCTACAATGAGCAGTTCTTC.

The J gene is TRBJ2-7, the V gene TRBV28; possibly TRBD2 for D (5 bases). The CDR3 totals 16 residues. V was pared by 0 bases and J by 2 bases, with 14 bases between. The germline V gene has CDR1 MDHEN and CDR2 SYDVKM. Here the CDR3 DNA reads TGTGCCAGCAGTTTATGGCGGCTAGCAGCGACCTACGAGCAGTACTTC. As protein: CASSLWRLAATYEQYF.

This clonotype was counted only a few times. The V call is TRBV6-2 or TRBV6-3, the J call TRBJ2-7; a possible D gene is TRBD2 (5 bases). V gave up 10 bases and J gave up 3 bases, with 10 bases separating them. CDR3 length: 11 residues. Germline lookup yields CDR1 MNHEY and CDR2 SVGEGT. CDR3 sequence (DNA): TGTGCCACCCACGACTACTACGAGCAGTACTTC. The encoded protein is CATHDYYEQYF.

This clonotype was counted only a few times. The DNA of the CDR3 is TGTGCCAGCAGCCCCCACCCGCGGGGCTTTAGGGATGAGCAGTTCTTC. Protein: CASSPHPRGFRDEQFF. This rearrangement joins TRBV6-5 to TRBJ2-1, with D tentatively TRBD2 (6 bases). Germline V lookup: CDR1 MNHEY, CDR2 SVGAGI. The CDR3 has 16 amino acids. V was clipped by 6 bases and J by 8 bases, with 23 bases between them.

The chain couples TRBV2 to TRBJ2-2; D remains ambiguous. CDR1 is SNHLY and CDR2 is FYNNEI in the germline V gene. V lost 8 bases to trimming and J lost 6 bases, with 25 bases between them. The CDR3 contains 17 residues. In DNA form, the CDR3 reads TGTGCCAGCCTTGGCACAGACAAGTTCGGAACCCCCGGGGAGCTGTTTTTT. It specifies CASLGTDKFGTPGELFF.

The V and J genes are TRBV20-1 and TRBJ2-1; D perhaps matches TRBD2 (6 bases). Trimming took 0 bases from V and 8 from J, leaving 17 bases between them. CDR1 and CDR2 from the germline V gene are DFQATT and SNEGSKA (reference sequence). The CDR3 contains 15 residues. The CDR3 here is CSARDRVTSIDEQFF. The CDR3 nucleotides read TGCAGTGCTAGAGATAGAGTGACTAGTATAGATGAGCAGTTCTTC.